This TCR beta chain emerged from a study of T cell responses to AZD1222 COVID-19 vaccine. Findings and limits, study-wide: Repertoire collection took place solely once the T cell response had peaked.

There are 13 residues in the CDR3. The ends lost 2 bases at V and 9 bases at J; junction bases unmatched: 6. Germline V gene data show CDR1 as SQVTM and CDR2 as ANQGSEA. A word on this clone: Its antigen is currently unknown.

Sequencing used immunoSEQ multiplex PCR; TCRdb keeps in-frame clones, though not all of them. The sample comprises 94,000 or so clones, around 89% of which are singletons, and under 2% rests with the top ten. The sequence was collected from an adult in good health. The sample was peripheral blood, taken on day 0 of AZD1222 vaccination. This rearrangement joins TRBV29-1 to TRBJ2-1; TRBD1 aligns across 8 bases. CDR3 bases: TGCAGCGTTGAATTGGACAGGGATAGTGAGCAGTTCTTC. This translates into CSVELDRDSEQFF.